This T cell receptor (beta chain) was profiled in a study of OX40 agonist ivuxolimab in advanced cancers. The CDR3 runs 15 residues. V lost 0 bases and J lost 0, with 7 bases in between. Germline CDR1 reads SGHRS; CDR2 reads YFSETQ. Whole-study findings and limits: Expanded peripheral T cells had an undetermined antigen specificity.

This table comes from immunoSEQ multiplex PCR, and its TCRdb copy is limited to in-frame clones, with some not included. This table has about 22,000 clones, under 95% appearing once. Turning to this clone: Its antigen remains unknown.

This sequence joins TRBV5-1 and TRBJ1-3; the D is unclear. The TCR originated in an adult with an advanced solid tumor such as melanoma, head and neck, liver or kidney cancer. The specimen comprised CD4+ or CD8+ T cells sorted from blood, sampled in a trial of the OX40 agonist ivuxolimab. The chain's CDR3 is CASSLEASSGNTIYF. The CDR3 DNA reads TGCGCCAGCAGCTTGGAAGCTAGCTCTGGAAACACCATATATTTT.